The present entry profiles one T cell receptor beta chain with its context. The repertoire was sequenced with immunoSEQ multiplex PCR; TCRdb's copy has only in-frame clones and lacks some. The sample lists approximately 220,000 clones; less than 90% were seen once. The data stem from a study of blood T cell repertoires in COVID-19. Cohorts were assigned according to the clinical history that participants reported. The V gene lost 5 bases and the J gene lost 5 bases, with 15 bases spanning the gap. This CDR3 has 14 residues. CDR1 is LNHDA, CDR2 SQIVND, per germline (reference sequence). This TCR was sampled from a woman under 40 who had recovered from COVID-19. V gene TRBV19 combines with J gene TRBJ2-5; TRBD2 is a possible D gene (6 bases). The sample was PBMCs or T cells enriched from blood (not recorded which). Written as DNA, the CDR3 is TGTGCCAGTAGTGTGCGGGGCAACCGGGAGACCCAGTACTTC. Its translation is CASSVRGNRETQYF.